The rows below give T cell receptor beta chains drawn from one sample of a study of T cells in Graves' hyperthyroidism and ophthalmopathy. TCRdb reprocessed the multiplex PCR reads with MiXCR, giving one entry per CDR3 protein. The table records about 200,000 distinct CDR3 sequences, 18% of them present only once. The sequenced sample consisted of blood. These TCRs come from a middle-aged man with Graves' hyperthyroidism. Both conserved end residues are part of each CDR3. The order of the fields is D gene, J gene, V gene, CDR3 length, clone size, CDR3 protein, CDR3 DNA. A D gene is named only where the DNA matches it firmly. Clone size is shown for a subset of rows, as once, few, many or a class of expanded clone.

NA TRBJ1-1 TRBV7-2 17 many CASSLSGTRGLNTEAFF TGTGCCAGCAGCTTAAGCGGGACCAGGGGATTGAACACTGAAGCTTTCTTT
TRBD1 TRBJ2-7 TRBV14 15 NA CASSPPGTDFYEQYF TGTGCCAGCAGCCCGCCCGGGACAGACTTCTACGAGCAGTACTTC
NA TRBJ1-1 TRBV10-3 13 NA CAISVGTIPEAFF TGTGCCATCAGTGTAGGGACAATTCCTGAAGCTTTCTTT
TRBD1 TRBJ2-2 TRBV5-6 15 NA CASSLGTGIGGELFF TGTGCCAGCAGCTTGGGGACAGGGATCGGCGGGGAGCTGTTTTTT
NA TRBJ2-1 TRBV20-1 15 many CSASEASRSVDEQFF TGCAGTGCTAGTGAGGCTAGTCGAAGTGTAGATGAGCAGTTCTTC
TRBD1 TRBJ1-5 TRBV2 19 few CASSPPWGQGGYSNQPQHF TGTGCCAGCAGTCCCCCTTGGGGACAGGGAGGATATAGCAATCAGCCCCAGCATTTT
TRBD1 TRBJ2-2 TRBV6-1 15 many CASRPGQTNTGELFF TGTGCCAGCAGGCCGGGACAGACGAACACCGGGGAGCTGTTTTTT
NA TRBJ1-2 TRBV6-1 12 NA CASSRDGYGYTF TGTGCCAGCAGCAGGGACGGCTATGGCTACACCTTC
NA TRBJ2-3 TRBV20-1 13 NA CSAQGQQTDTQYF TGCAGTGCACAGGGACAACAAACAGATACGCAGTATTTT
TRBD1 TRBJ2-2 TRBV7-2 16 many CASSQRTGGLTGELFF TGTGCCAGCAGCCAGAGGACAGGGGGACTCACCGGGGAGCTGTTTTTT
NA TRBJ1-6 TRBV28 12 NA CASSTPVSPLHF TGTGCCAGCAGTACACCGGTTTCACCCCTCCACTTT
NA TRBJ2-1 TRBV3-1 14 many CASSQDGGLNEQFF TGTGCCAGCAGCCAAGACGGGGGGCTCAATGAGCAGTTCTTC
NA TRBJ1-2 TRBV25-1 12 few CASSESREGYTF TGTGCCAGCAGTGAATCGCGGGAGGGCTACACCTTC
TRBD2 TRBJ2-1 TRBV20-1 15 NA CSARSGGSSYNEQFF TGCAGTGCGCGTAGCGGGGGGAGCTCCTACAATGAGCAGTTCTTC
NA TRBJ2-3 TRBV11-2 14 NA CASRSGRGTDTQYF TGTGCCAGCAGGTCCGGGCGAGGCACAGATACGCAGTATTTT
NA TRBJ2-2 TRBV2 14 many CASSAEGASGELFF TGTGCCAGCAGTGCCGAAGGGGCTTCCGGGGAGCTGTTTTTT
NA TRBJ2-7 TRBV5-1 13 many CASSWGEGLEQYF TGCGCCAGCAGCTGGGGAGAGGGGTTGGAGCAGTACTTC
NA TRBJ2-2 TRBV19 14 NA CASSRSAYTGELFF TGTGCCAGTAGTAGGTCAGCTTACACCGGGGAGCTGTTTTTT
NA TRBJ1-1 TRBV7-2 17 many CASSFKGATGGNTEAFF TGTGCCAGCAGCTTTAAGGGTGCCACGGGGGGGAACACTGAAGCTTTCTTT
TRBD1 TRBJ2-1 TRBV7-2 16 few CASSLGQLSSYNEQFF TGTGCCAGCAGCTTGGGACAGCTGAGCTCCTACAATGAGCAGTTCTTC
NA TRBJ2-1 TRBV20-1 13 many CSDAPGASNEQFF TGCAGTGACGCACCGGGAGCCAGCAATGAGCAGTTCTTC
NA TRBJ2-1 TRBV6-1 14 many CASSESSWHNEQFF TGTGCCAGCAGTGAATCCAGTTGGCACAATGAGCAGTTCTTC
NA TRBJ1-4 TRBV5-1 14 NA CASSLDRVNEKLFF TGCGCCAGCAGCTTGGACAGGGTTAATGAAAAACTGTTTTTT
NA TRBJ2-5 TRBV6-2/TRBV6-3 14 many CASRWTELQETQYF TGTGCCAGCAGATGGACAGAGCTCCAAGAGACCCAGTACTTC
TRBD2 TRBJ2-3 TRBV3-1 17 many CASSQVPGGRGTDTQYF TGTGCCAGCAGCCAAGTCCCGGGGGGGCGGGGCACAGATACGCAGTATTTT
NA TRBJ1-1 TRBV5-1 14 many CASSRDSSNTEAFF TGCGCCAGCAGCCGGGACTCCTCAAACACTGAAGCTTTCTTT
TRBD1 TRBJ1-2 TRBV4-1 17 NA CASSLNSYRGWNYGYTF TGCGCCAGCAGCCTAAACTCCTACAGGGGCTGGAACTATGGCTACACCTTC
TRBD2 TRBJ2-3 TRBV29-1 14 many CSVCLAGLTDTQYF TGCAGCGTTTGCCTAGCGGGACTCACAGATACGCAGTATTTT
TRBD1 TRBJ2-7 TRBV5-1 14 many CASSLGQGPDEQYF TGCGCCAGCAGCTTGGGACAGGGGCCCGACGAGCAGTACTTC
NA TRBJ2-2 TRBV9 13 few CASSPSLRGELFF TGTGCCAGCAGCCCCTCCTTAAGGGGGGAGCTGTTTTTT
NA TRBJ1-2 TRBV6-2/TRBV6-3 15 NA CASSAVVRGNYGYTF TGTGCCAGCAGCGCCGTGGTAAGGGGGAACTATGGCTACACCTTC
NA TRBJ1-1 TRBV5-1 14 many CASSLEGVNTEAFF TGCGCCAGCAGCTTGGAAGGCGTAAACACTGAAGCTTTCTTT
NA TRBJ1-5 TRBV24-1 19 many CATVACWQGNLYSNQPQHF TGTGCCACGGTTGCGTGCTGGCAGGGAAACCTTTATAGCAATCAGCCCCAGCATTTT
TRBD1 TRBJ1-1 TRBV2 15 many CASSGTGGSNTEAFF TGTGCCAGCAGTGGGACAGGGGGATCAAACACTGAAGCTTTCTTT
TRBD2 TRBJ2-3 TRBV7-2 18 many CASSLVSGGASSTDTQYF TGTGCCAGCAGCTTAGTTAGCGGGGGGGCCTCAAGCACAGATACGCAGTATTTT
NA TRBJ1-1 TRBV4-2 14 NA CASSQDRPNTEAFF TGTGCCAGCAGCCAAGATAGGCCTAACACTGAAGCTTTCTTT
NA TRBJ2-5 TRBV7-8 12 NA CASSSSLGTQYF TGTGCCAGCAGCTCCTCCTTGGGGACCCAGTACTTC
NA TRBJ2-1 TRBV5-1 15 many CASSPVGGLYNEQFF TGCGCCAGCAGCCCGGTGGGGGGGCTCTACAATGAGCAGTTCTTC
TRBD2 TRBJ2-3 TRBV28 15 many CASRTSGGSTDTQYF TGTGCCAGCAGGACTAGCGGGGGTAGCACAGATACGCAGTATTTT
NA TRBJ1-2 TRBV28 12 many CASTRDEDGYTF TGTGCCAGCACCCGGGACGAAGATGGCTACACCTTC
TRBD2 TRBJ2-7 TRBV7-2 16 many CASSLARASGRYEQYF TGTGCCAGCAGCTTAGCCCGGGCTAGCGGGAGATACGAGCAGTACTTC
NA TRBJ2-3 TRBV19 14 few CASRDRASTDTQYF TGTGCCAGTAGGGACAGAGCTAGCACAGATACGCAGTATTTT
NA TRBJ1-1 TRBV3-1 14 many CASSRGSTNTEAFF TGTGCCAGCAGCCGAGGGTCCACGAACACTGAAGCTTTCTTT
TRBD1 TRBJ2-2 TRBV11-2 16 many CASSLGTGSNTGELFF TGTGCCAGCAGCCTAGGGACAGGGTCGAACACCGGGGAGCTGTTTTTT
NA TRBJ2-2 TRBV3-1 14 many CASGNPHGTGELFF TGTGCCAGCGGTAACCCCCACGGCACCGGGGAGCTGTTTTTT
NA TRBJ1-5 TRBV7-2 15 many CASSLQGGGNQPQHF TGTGCCAGCAGCTTACAAGGGGGTGGCAATCAGCCCCAGCATTTT
TRBD1 TRBJ2-7 TRBV6-5 14 many CASSYTRQGYEQYF TGTGCCAGCAGTTACACAAGACAGGGGTACGAGCAGTACTTC
NA TRBJ1-1 TRBV29-1 14 many CSVQFGGGHTEAFF TGCAGCGTCCAATTCGGTGGGGGGCACACTGAAGCTTTCTTT
NA TRBJ2-5 TRBV4-3 14 NA CASSQGGGRETQYF TGCGCCAGCAGCCAAGGAGGGGGGCGAGAGACCCAGTACTTC
NA TRBJ2-2 TRBV12-3/TRBV12-4 15 many CASSPRTLNTGELFF TGTGCCAGCAGCCCTAGGACGTTGAACACCGGGGAGCTGTTTTTT
NA TRBJ2-7 TRBV4-3 16 few CASSQDWGRRGYEQYF TGCGCCAGCAGCCAAGACTGGGGGCGCCGGGGGTACGAGCAGTACTTC
TRBD1 TRBJ1-2 TRBV28 16 NA CASSFRGSGTANGYTF TGTGCCAGCAGTTTTCGGGGATCCGGGACAGCAAATGGCTACACCTTC
TRBD2 TRBJ2-7 TRBV19 17 NA CASSPRAAGGRSYEQYF TGTGCCAGTAGTCCCCGTGCTGCAGGCGGGAGATCGTACGAGCAGTACTTC
TRBD1 TRBJ2-7 TRBV5-1 15 NA CASSPEQGALREQYF TGCGCCAGCAGCCCTGAACAGGGGGCGCTTCGGGAGCAGTACTTC